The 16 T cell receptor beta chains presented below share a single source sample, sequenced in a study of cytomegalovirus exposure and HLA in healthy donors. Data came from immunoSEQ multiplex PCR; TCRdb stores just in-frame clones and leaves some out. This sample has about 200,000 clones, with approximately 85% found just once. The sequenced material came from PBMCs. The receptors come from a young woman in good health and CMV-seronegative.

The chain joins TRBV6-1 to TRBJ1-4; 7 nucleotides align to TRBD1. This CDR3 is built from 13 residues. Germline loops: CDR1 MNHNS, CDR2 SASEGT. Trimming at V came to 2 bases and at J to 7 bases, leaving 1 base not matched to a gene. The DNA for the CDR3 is TGTGCCAGCAGTGAATCAGGGGGTGAAAAACTGTTTTTT. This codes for CASSESGGEKLFF.

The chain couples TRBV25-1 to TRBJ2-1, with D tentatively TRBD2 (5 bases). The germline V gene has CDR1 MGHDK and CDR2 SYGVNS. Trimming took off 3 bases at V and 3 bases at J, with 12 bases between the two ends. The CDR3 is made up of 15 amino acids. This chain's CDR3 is CASSETGLIYNEQFF. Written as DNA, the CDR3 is TGTGCCAGCAGTGAGACTGGACTGATCTACAATGAGCAGTTCTTC.

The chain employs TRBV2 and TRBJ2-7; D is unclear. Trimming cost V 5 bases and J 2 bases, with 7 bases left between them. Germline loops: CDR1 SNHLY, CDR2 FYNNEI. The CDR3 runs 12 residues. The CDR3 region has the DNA TGTGCCAGCAGTACTATGACCTACGAGCAGTACTTC. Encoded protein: CASSTMTYEQYF. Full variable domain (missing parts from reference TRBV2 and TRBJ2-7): EPEVTQTPSHQVTQMGQEVILRCVPISNHLYFYWYRQILGQKVEFLVSFYNNEISEKSEIFDDQFSVERPDGSNFTLKIRSTKLEDSAMYFCASSTMTYEQYFGPGTRLTVT.

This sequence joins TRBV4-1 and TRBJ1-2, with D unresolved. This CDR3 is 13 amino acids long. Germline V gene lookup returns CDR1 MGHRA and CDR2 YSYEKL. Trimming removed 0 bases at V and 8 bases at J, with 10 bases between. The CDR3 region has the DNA TGCGCCAGCAGCCAAGATAGGGAGCGCGGCTACACCTTC. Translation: CASSQDRERGYTF.

The CDR3 loop is CASSDLGGYEQYF. The CDR3 nucleotides read TGTGCCAGCAGTGACCTAGGGGGCTACGAGCAGTACTTC. The chain combines TRBV6-4 with TRBJ2-7, with a tentative D call TRBD1 (6 bases). The germline V gene has CDR1 MRHNA and CDR2 SNTAGT. Trimming removed 2 bases from V and 3 bases from J, with 8 bases in between. CDR3 length equals 13 residues.

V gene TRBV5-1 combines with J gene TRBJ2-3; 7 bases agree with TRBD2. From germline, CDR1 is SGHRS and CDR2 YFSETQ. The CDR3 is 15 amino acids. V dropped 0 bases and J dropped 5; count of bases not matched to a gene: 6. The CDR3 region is CASSLATSLGDTQYF. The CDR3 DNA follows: TGCGCCAGCAGCTTGGCGACTAGCCTTGGAGATACGCAGTATTTT.

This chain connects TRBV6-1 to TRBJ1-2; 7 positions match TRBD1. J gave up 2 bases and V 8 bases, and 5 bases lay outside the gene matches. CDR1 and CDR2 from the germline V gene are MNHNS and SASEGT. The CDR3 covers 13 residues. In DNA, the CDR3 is TGTGCCAGCTCCGACAGGGCAAACTATGGCTACACCTTC. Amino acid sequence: CASSDRANYGYTF.

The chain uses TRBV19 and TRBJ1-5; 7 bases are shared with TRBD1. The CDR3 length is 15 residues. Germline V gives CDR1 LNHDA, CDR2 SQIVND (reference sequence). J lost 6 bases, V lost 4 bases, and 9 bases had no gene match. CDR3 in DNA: TGTGCCAGTAGTAGAGACAGGGCCTTTAGTCAGCCCCAGCATTTT. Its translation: CASSRDRAFSQPQHF.

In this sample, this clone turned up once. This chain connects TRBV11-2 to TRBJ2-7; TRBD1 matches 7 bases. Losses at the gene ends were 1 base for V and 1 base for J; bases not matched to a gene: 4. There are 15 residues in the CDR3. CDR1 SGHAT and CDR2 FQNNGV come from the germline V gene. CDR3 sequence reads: CASSLAGGLSYEQYF. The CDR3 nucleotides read TGTGCCAGCAGCTTAGCAGGGGGTTTGTCCTACGAGCAGTACTTC.

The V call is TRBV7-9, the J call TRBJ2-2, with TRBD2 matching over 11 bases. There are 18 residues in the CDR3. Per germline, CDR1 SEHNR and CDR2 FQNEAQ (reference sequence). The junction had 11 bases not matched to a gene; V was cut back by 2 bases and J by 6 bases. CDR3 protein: CASSLRLAGTKQAGELFF. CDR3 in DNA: TGTGCCAGCAGCTTACGACTAGCGGGAACCAAACAGGCCGGGGAGCTGTTTTTT.

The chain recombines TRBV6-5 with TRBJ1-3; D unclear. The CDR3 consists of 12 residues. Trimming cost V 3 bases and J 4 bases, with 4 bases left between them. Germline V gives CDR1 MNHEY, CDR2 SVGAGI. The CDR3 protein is CASSYGGNTIYF. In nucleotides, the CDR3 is TGTGCCAGCAGTTATGGCGGAAACACCATATATTTT.

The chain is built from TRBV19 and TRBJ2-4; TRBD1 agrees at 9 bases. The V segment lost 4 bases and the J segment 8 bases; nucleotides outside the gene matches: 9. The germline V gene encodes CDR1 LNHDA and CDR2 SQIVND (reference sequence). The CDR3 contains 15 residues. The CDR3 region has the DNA TGTGCCAGTAGTAGCCCGGGACAGGGTATATACATTCAGTACTTC. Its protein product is CASSSPGQGIYIQYF.

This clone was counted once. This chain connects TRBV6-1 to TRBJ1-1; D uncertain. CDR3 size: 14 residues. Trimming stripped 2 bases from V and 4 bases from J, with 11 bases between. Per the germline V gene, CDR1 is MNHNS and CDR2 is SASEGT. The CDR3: CASSELQIGTEAFF. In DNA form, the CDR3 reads TGTGCCAGCAGTGAATTGCAGATTGGCACTGAAGCTTTCTTT.

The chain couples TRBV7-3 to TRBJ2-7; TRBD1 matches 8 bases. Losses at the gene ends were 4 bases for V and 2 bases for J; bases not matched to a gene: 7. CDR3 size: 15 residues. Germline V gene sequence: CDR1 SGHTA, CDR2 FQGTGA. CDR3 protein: CASSSLDRGPYEQYF. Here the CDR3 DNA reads TGTGCCAGCAGCTCATTAGACAGGGGCCCCTACGAGCAGTACTTC.

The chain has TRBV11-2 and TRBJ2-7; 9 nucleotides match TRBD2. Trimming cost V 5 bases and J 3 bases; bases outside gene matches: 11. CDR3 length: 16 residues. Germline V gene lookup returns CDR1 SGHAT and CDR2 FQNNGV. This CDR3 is CASSQEGAGGSYEQYF. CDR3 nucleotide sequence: TGTGCCAGCAGCCAAGAAGGAGCGGGGGGAAGCTACGAGCAGTACTTC.

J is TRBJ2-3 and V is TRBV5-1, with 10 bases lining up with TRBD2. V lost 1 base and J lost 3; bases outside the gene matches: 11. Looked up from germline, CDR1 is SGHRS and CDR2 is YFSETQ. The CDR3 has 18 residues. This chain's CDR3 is CASSLRTSGGVGTDTQYF. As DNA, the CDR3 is TGCGCCAGCAGCTTGCGTACCAGCGGGGGGGTAGGTACAGATACGCAGTATTTT.